The next 27 T cell receptor beta chains were all read from a single sample in a study of T-cell reconstitution after alpha-beta-depleted transplantation in children. Notes on the study in general: One year after transplant, T-cell counts and diversity came mostly from newly produced T cells.

Library preparation (for TCRbeta) was performed with unique molecular identifiers. MiXCR, run by TCRdb on the PCR reads, gives a single entry per CDR3 protein. The sample has some 300,000 distinct CDR3 sequences, less than 9.5% seen once; the top ten hold approximately 9.6%. Which antigens these TCRs recognize remains unknown. The sample in question was peripheral blood, obtained 360 days after TCRalphabeta/CD19-depleted stem cell transplant. The receptor source for this set is a female patient between 2 and 15 years old who had a stem cell transplant for Fanconi anemia, so the T cells may come from the graft donor.

The rearrangement joins TRBV7-2 to TRBJ1-1; perhaps TRBD1 as D (6 bases). CDR3 length equals 14 residues. The germline CDR1 and CDR2 sequences are SGHTA and FQGNSA. DNA for the CDR3: TGTGCGTTGAAAGAGACAGGAGTTAACACTGAAGCTTTCTTT. The encoded protein is CALKETGVNTEAFF.

This clonotype was seen a handful of times. The V and J genes are TRBV5-1 and TRBJ2-7; 7 positions agree with TRBD1. The CDR3 extends over 14 amino acids. Germline assignment: CDR1 SGHRS and CDR2 YFSETQ. Trimming took 4 bases from V and 5 from J; bases not matched to a gene: 9. The CDR3 region is CASSADRVFHEQYF. The CDR3 nucleotides are TGCGCCAGCAGCGCCGACAGGGTATTCCACGAGCAGTACTTC. The full variable domain, completed using reference TRBV5-1 and TRBJ2-7, is KAGVTQTPRYLIKTRGQQVTLSCSPISGHRSVSWYQQTPGQGLQFLFEYFSETQRNKGNFPGRFSGRQFSNSRSEMNVSTLELGDSALYLCASSADRVFHEQYFGPGTRLTVT.

This clonotype was picked up many times. The chain combines TRBV28 with TRBJ2-1; 10 positions agree with TRBD1. V was clipped by 3 bases and J by 8 bases; unmatched bases: 7. Germline CDR1 MDHEN, CDR2 SYDVKM. The CDR3 contains 15 residues. Written as DNA, the CDR3 is TGTGCCAGCAGTTTTCGGAGGGACAGGGGCCATGAGCAGTTCTTC. As protein: CASSFRRDRGHEQFF.

This clonotype came up many times. The chain uses TRBV12-3 or TRBV12-4 and TRBJ1-1, with a possible D match to TRBD1 (5 bases). Trimming took off 7 bases at V and 1 base at J, with 13 bases between the two ends. The CDR3 covers 14 residues. The CDR3 region is CASTWVRGNTEAFF. In nucleotides, the CDR3 is TGTGCCAGCACCTGGGTGAGGGGGAACACTGAAGCTTTCTTT.

This clonotype was seen many times. The rearrangement uses TRBV28 and TRBJ2-5; weak D call: TRBD1 (5 bases). Trimming pared 6 bases from V and 2 bases from J, leaving 13 bases between. The CDR3 length is 14 residues. From germline, CDR1 is MDHEN and CDR2 SYDVKM. The DNA for the CDR3 is TGTGCCAGCAGCCCAAGGACATATCAAGAGACCCAGTACTTC. Its translation is CASSPRTYQETQYF.

The table lists this clonotype with a count of one. The CDR3 here is CASSLMGTSYNEQFF. The CDR3 DNA sequence: TGTGCCAGCAGCTTAATGGGGACCTCCTACAATGAGCAGTTCTTC. The J gene is TRBJ2-1, the V gene TRBV7-2; D may match TRBD1 or TRBD2 (5 bases each). Trimming shortened V by 2 bases and J by 0 bases, and 8 bases separated the two germline ends. Germline lookup yields CDR1 SGHTA and CDR2 FQGNSA. The CDR3 has 15 residues.

This clonotype was recorded many times. The chain has TRBV7-2 and TRBJ2-3; D is ambiguous. Trimming pared 6 bases from V and 3 bases from J, leaving 13 bases between. Germline V lookup: CDR1 SGHTA, CDR2 FQGNSA. This CDR3 spans 14 amino acids. CDR3 DNA sequence: TGTGCCAGCAGTCCTGACCACGGTACAGATACGCAGTATTTT. Its protein product is CASSPDHGTDTQYF.

V usage is TRBV11-2 and J usage is TRBJ2-6; TRBD1 aligns across 7 bases. This CDR3 is built from 15 residues. In germline, CDR1 is SGHAT, CDR2 FQNNGV. The J segment lost 2 bases and the V segment lost 5 bases, leaving 3 bases of the junction unmatched. For the CDR3, the DNA is TGTGCCAGCAGCCCCCAGGGGGCTGGGGCCAACGTCCTGACTTTC. Translating gives CASSPQGAGANVLTF.

This clonotype was seen more than once but under ten times. J is TRBJ2-1 and V is TRBV15; D perhaps matches TRBD2 (7 bases). Germline V gives CDR1 LNHNV, CDR2 YYDKDF (reference sequence). Trimming took 1 base from V and 3 from J, leaving 19 bases between them. There are 18 residues in the CDR3. CDR3 region: CATSRVPIGGHGYNEQFF. CDR3 sequence (DNA): TGTGCCACCAGCAGAGTCCCGATCGGGGGGCATGGCTACAATGAGCAGTTCTTC.

Concerning this clonotype itself: With a much larger clone just one base away, this may be a read error. This rearrangement joins TRBV15 to TRBJ2-3, with a possible D match to TRBD1 (6 bases). The V and J ends lost 5 bases and 5 bases respectively, with 11 bases between them. This CDR3 has 13 residues. In germline, CDR1 is LNHNV, CDR2 YYDKDF (reference sequence). The CDR3 bases are TGTGCCACCAGCTTGGGGGCCCTAGATACGCAGTATTTT. Translated, it gives CATSLGALDTQYF.

In this sample, this clonotype turned up a few times. The chain employs TRBV5-1 and TRBJ1-2, with D unclear. V was pared by 1 base and J by 0 bases, with 10 bases between. The CDR3 is 15 residues long. Germline values: CDR1 SGHRS, CDR2 YFSETQ. The CDR3: CASSLSASANYGYTF. CDR3 DNA sequence: TGCGCCAGCAGCTTGTCGGCTTCGGCTAACTATGGCTACACCTTC.

In its sample, this clonotype was seen once. This rearrangement joins TRBV18 to TRBJ1-1; the D is unclear. The germline gives CDR1 KGHSH, CDR2 LQKENI. V was pared by 6 bases and J by 7 bases, with 18 bases between. The CDR3 length is 14 residues. This CDR3 is CASSPIKPAVEAFF. CDR3 in DNA: TGTGCCAGCTCCCCAATAAAGCCCGCAGTTGAAGCTTTCTTT.

This clonotype came up many times. The V gene is TRBV20-1, the J gene TRBJ2-3; maybe TRBD2 (5 bases). The ends were cut back, 4 bases at V and 1 base at J, with 6 bases in the middle. Germline assignment: CDR1 DFQATT and CDR2 SNEGSKA (reference sequence). This CDR3 spans 12 amino acids. The CDR3 spells CSATGGTDTQYF. CDR3 nucleotide sequence: TGCAGTGCTACCGGGGGCACAGATACGCAGTATTTT.

The chain links TRBV5-1 to TRBJ2-5; D tentatively reads TRBD1 or TRBD2 (5 bases each). The germline CDR1 and CDR2 sequences are SGHRS and YFSETQ. The ends were cut back, 3 bases at V and 0 bases at J, with 6 bases in the middle. CDR3 size: 13 residues. CDR3 nucleotides: TGCGCCAGCAGCTGGGGACACCAAGAGACCCAGTACTTC. This encodes CASSWGHQETQYF.

This clonotype was detected many times. CDR3 residues: CATRNRQVGKNEQYF. The CDR3 coding sequence is TGTGCCACCAGAAACCGACAGGTAGGGAAGAACGAGCAGTACTTC. V gene TRBV27 combines with J gene TRBJ2-7; tentative D call: TRBD1 (6 bases). Germline CDR1 MNHEY, CDR2 SMNVEV (reference sequence). There are 15 residues in the CDR3. Deletions cut 10 bases from V and 5 bases from J, with 24 bases between.

The chain has TRBV28 and TRBJ1-4, with TRBD1 matching 7 bases. The junction had 6 bases not matched to a gene; V was cut back by 7 bases and J by 7 bases. The CDR3 extends over 13 amino acids. Germline V lookup: CDR1 MDHEN, CDR2 SYDVKM. CDR3 sequence reads: CASIDRASEKLFF. CDR3 DNA: TGTGCCAGCATTGACAGGGCGAGTGAAAAACTGTTTTTT.

The chain combines TRBV18 with TRBJ2-7; 9 nucleotides match TRBD2. CDR3 length equals 15 residues. V was clipped by 6 bases and J by 4 bases; unmatched bases: 10. The V gene's germline CDR1 is KGHSH and CDR2 LQKENI. CDR3 in DNA: TGTGCCAGCTCCAAGGAGGCGGGAGGGCCTTACGAGCAGTACTTC. Translating it yields CASSKEAGGPYEQYF.

The rearrangement joins TRBV29-1 to TRBJ2-1, with 13 bases that match TRBD2. The V gene end was trimmed by 1 base and the J gene end by 1 base; junction bases not matched to a gene: 7. This CDR3 is 18 amino acids long. In germline, CDR1 is SQVTM, CDR2 ANQGSEA. Written as DNA, the CDR3 is TGCAGCGTTGAAGCGAGACTAGCGGGGGGCATTTCCTACAATGAGCAGTTCTTC. Its translation is CSVEARLAGGISYNEQFF.

This clonotype was seen ten or more times. For the CDR3, the DNA is TGCAGTGCTCGACAGGGGCCGAGGACTGAAGCTTTCTTT. Its protein product is CSARQGPRTEAFF. The rearrangement links TRBV20-1 to TRBJ1-1, with 8 positions matching TRBD1. The CDR3 loop spans 13 amino acids. Germline lookup yields CDR1 DFQATT and CDR2 SNEGSKA (reference sequence). V was pared by 5 bases and J by 5 bases, with 7 bases of the junction left unmatched.

CDR3 in amino acids: CASSLGLGPHTEAFF. CDR3 coding DNA: TGTGCCAGCAGCTTAGGGCTGGGCCCGCATACTGAAGCTTTCTTT. The rearrangement links TRBV11-2 to TRBJ1-1; no clear D gene. Germline values: CDR1 SGHAT, CDR2 FQNNGV. V was clipped by 1 base and J by 5 bases, with 14 bases between them. This CDR3 comprises 15 residues. The whole variable domain, remainder taken from reference TRBV11-2 and TRBJ1-1, is EAGVAQSPRYKIIEKRQSVAFWCNPISGHATLYWYQQILGQGPKLLIQFQNNGVVDDSQLPKDRFSAERLKGVDSTLKIQPAKLEDSAVYLCASSLGLGPHTEAFFGQGTRLTVV.

The rearrangement joins TRBV18 to TRBJ2-3; D is undetermined. V lost 3 bases, J lost 0 bases, and 7 bases lay in between. The CDR3 is 14 residues long. From germline, CDR1 is KGHSH and CDR2 LQKENI. The CDR3 nucleotides are TGTGCCAGCTCACCCGACTCTAGCACAGATACGCAGTATTTT. Translated, it gives CASSPDSSTDTQYF.

This clonotype was detected only a few times. The chain couples TRBV7-3 to TRBJ2-3; tentatively, D is TRBD2 (5 bases). V was pared by 5 bases and J by 4 bases, with 10 bases between. Germline values: CDR1 SGHTA, CDR2 FQGTGA. The CDR3 is made up of 13 amino acids. The DNA of the CDR3 is TGTGCCAGCAGCCCGTCAGCGGCAGATACGCAGTATTTT. Its translation: CASSPSAADTQYF.

The CDR3 DNA follows: TGTGCCATCAGGAGACAGGATTTCTATGGCTACACCTTC. Amino acid sequence: CAIRRQDFYGYTF. The rearrangement uses TRBV10-3 and TRBJ1-2; D possibly corresponds to TRBD1 (6 bases). The CDR3 has 13 residues. Germline CDR1 reads ENHRY; CDR2 reads SYGVKD. V lost 6 bases and J 4 bases, leaving 12 bases between the germline ends.

This clonotype was observed at least ten times. The chain recombines TRBV9 with TRBJ2-3; D is undetermined. V was clipped by 4 bases and J by 5 bases, with 11 bases between them. Per germline, CDR1 SGDLS and CDR2 YYNGEE. This CDR3 is 13 amino acids long. CDR3 coding DNA: TGTGCCAGCAGCCCACCTATAGGAGATACGCAGTATTTT. Protein sequence: CASSPPIGDTQYF.

The chain uses TRBV27 and TRBJ2-6; D not certain. The V end lost 4 bases, the J end lost 10 bases, and 14 bases lay between the germline ends. The CDR3 contains 14 residues. Germline assignment: CDR1 MNHEY and CDR2 SMNVEV (reference sequence). The CDR3 sequence is CASSSPSNRNVLTF. CDR3 nucleotides: TGTGCCAGCAGTTCCCCTTCGAATAGGAACGTCCTGACTTTC.

This clonotype was counted at least ten times. The chain links TRBV15 to TRBJ2-3; TRBD2 agrees at 12 bases. CDR3 length: 16 residues. V trimming: 1 base; J trimming: 1 base; junction bases outside the gene matches: 0. Germline V CDR1 and CDR2: LNHNV, YYDKDF (reference sequence). The CDR3 region is CATSRGLAGGTDTQYF. CDR3 DNA: TGTGCCACCAGCAGAGGACTAGCGGGAGGCACAGATACGCAGTATTTT.

This clonotype was seen only a few times. The chain carries TRBV5-4 and TRBJ2-7; tentatively, D is TRBD2 (5 bases). The CDR3 runs to 16 residues. Deletions cut 3 bases from V and 7 bases from J, with 23 bases between. CDR1 and CDR2 from the germline V gene are SGHNT and YYREEE (reference sequence). CDR3 bases: TGTGCCAGCAGCTCCCCTCTCCGGGATCCGCCCAGGGAGCAGTACGTC. Its translation is CASSSPLRDPPREQYV.